This T cell receptor beta chain was sequenced for a study of beta chain features in type 1 diabetes. Whole-study context: Examined across all samples were around 110 million sorted cells. Study-level findings and limits: Equally in patients and controls, shorter templates might have been favored by PCR.

It was via CD45RO/CCR7/CD25/CD127/CD95/CD27 that CD4+ naive, central memory, regulatory and stem cell-like memory cells were sorted. The study reverse transcribed the entire isolated RNA, so it sequenced expressed TCRB transcripts. The data were produced by immunoSEQ multiplex PCR, yet TCRdb's version contains in-frame clones alone and is incomplete. The repertoire holds about 360,000 clones, with roughly 12% as singletons. This clone came up a few times. The antigen is unknown. The receptor comes from a young man in good health. Material for sequencing was naive CD4+ T cells from blood.

CDR3 DNA sequence: TGTGCCACCAGCTCTTCCGGTACTAGGGAGACCCAGTACTTC. Translating gives CATSSSGTRETQYF. The chain employs TRBV15 and TRBJ2-5; tentatively, D is TRBD2 (5 bases). The V end was cut by 5 bases, the J end by 5 bases, with 15 bases between. This CDR3 contains 14 residues. Germline CDR1 is LNHNV and CDR2 is YYDKDF (reference sequence).